What follows are 5 T cell receptor beta chains derived from one specimen sequenced in a study of T cells in Graves' hyperthyroidism and ophthalmopathy (dated by TCRdb to the late 2010s). The library was prepared using multiplex PCR. Data came from an Illumina HiSeq 2000. TCR beta CDR3 regions were amplified from RNA transcripts. A first-round RT-PCR of the TCR CDR3 used the HTBI primer set with the Qiagen OneStep RT-PCR kit. In TCRdb, the public reads were trimmed at Q25 with fastp and aligned with MiXCR, with productive beta chains retained. A single entry per CDR3 protein holds the most common genes and DNA from its merged rows. For this sample the table gives 500,000 or so distinct CDR3 sequences, of which roughly 18% were detected only once. The ten top clones hold approximately 16% of the sample. Sequenced material: blood. The receptor set was obtained from a woman aged 18-29 years with Graves' ophthalmopathy.

This clonotype was seen repeatedly, ten times or more. J is TRBJ2-1 and V is TRBV28; D is ambiguous. The germline V gene has CDR1 MDHEN and CDR2 SYDVKM. The CDR3 runs to 13 residues. V was pared by 4 bases and J by 5 bases, with 9 bases between. The chain's CDR3 is CASSSRSHNEQFF. The CDR3, as DNA: TGTGCCAGCAGTTCCAGGTCGCACAATGAGCAGTTCTTC.

The gene calls are TRBV30 and TRBJ1-2, with a tentative D call TRBD1 (6 bases). The V gene lost 4 bases and the J gene lost 10 bases, with 13 bases spanning the gap. CDR3 length equals 11 residues. The germline V gene has CDR1 GTSNPN and CDR2 SVGIG (reference sequence). CDR3 in amino acids: CAWTAGQYYTF. The CDR3 bases are TGTGCCTGGACTGCCGGACAGTACTACACCTTC. The whole variable domain, remainder taken from reference TRBV30 and TRBJ1-2, is SQTIHQWPATLVQPVGSPLSLECTVEGTSNPNLYWYRQAAGRGLQLLFYSVGIGQISSEVPQNLSASRPQDRQFILSSKKLLLSDSGFYLCAWTAGQYYTFGSGTRLTVV.

This clonotype was seen many times. This chain joins TRBV3-1 and TRBJ1-1; D gene ambiguous. The V gene's germline CDR1 is LGHDT and CDR2 YNNKEL (reference sequence). The CDR3 loop spans 11 amino acids. The V end was cut by 1 base, the J end by 5 bases, with 2 bases between. The CDR3 region is CASSQATEAFF. The CDR3 DNA reads as TGTGCCAGCAGCCAAGCGACTGAAGCTTTCTTT.

About this clonotype itself: Possible read error: a much larger clone is one base away. V usage is TRBV28 and J usage is TRBJ1-1; 9 bases line up with TRBD1. CDR1 and CDR2 from the germline V gene are MDHEN and SYDVKM. This CDR3 is 14 amino acids long. Trimming took 8 bases from V and 6 from J; bases not matched to a gene: 10. CDR3 nucleotide sequence: TGTGCCAGCGGCCGACCCAGACAGGGGGCTGAAGCTTTCTTT. It specifies CASGRPRQGAEAFF.

This clonotype has at least ten counts. The chain links TRBV5-1 to TRBJ1-2; tentative D call: TRBD1 (5 bases). CDR3 length: 14 residues. V was cut by 4 bases and J by 3 bases, with 13 bases left in between. Germline V gene data show CDR1 as SGHRS and CDR2 as YFSETQ. The CDR3 bases are TGCGCCAGCAGCCCTCGAAAGGGACACTATGGCTACACCTTC. Translation gives CASSPRKGHYGYTF.